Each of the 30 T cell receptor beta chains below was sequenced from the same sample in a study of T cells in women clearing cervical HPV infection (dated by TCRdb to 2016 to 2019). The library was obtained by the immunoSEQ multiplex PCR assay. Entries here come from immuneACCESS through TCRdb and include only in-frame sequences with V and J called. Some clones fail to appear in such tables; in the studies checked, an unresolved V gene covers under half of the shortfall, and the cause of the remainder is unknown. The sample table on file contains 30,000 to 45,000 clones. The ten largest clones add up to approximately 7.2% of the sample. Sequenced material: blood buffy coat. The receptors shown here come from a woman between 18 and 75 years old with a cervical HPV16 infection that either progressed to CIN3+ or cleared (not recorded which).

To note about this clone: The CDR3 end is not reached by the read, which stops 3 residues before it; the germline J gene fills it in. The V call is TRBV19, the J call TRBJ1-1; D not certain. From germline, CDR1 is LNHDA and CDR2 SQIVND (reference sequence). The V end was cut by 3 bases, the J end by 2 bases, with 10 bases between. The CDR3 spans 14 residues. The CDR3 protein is CASSIWRANTEAFF. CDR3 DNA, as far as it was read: TGTGCCAGTAGTATTTGGAGGGCCAACACTGAA. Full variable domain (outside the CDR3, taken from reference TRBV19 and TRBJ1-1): DGGITQSPKYLFRKEGQNVTLSCEQNLNHDAMYWYRQDPGQGLRLIYYSQIVNDFQKGDIAEGYSVSREKKESFPLTVTSAQKNPTAFYLCASSIWRANTEAFFGQGTRLTVV.

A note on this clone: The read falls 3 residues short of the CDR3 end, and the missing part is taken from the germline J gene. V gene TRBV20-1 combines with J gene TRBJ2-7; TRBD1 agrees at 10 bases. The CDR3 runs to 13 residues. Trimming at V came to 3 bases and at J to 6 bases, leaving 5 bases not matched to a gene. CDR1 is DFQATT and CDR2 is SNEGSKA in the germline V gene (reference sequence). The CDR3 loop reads CSASRTGGGEQYF. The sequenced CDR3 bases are TGCAGTGCTAGCAGGACAGGGGGAGGCGAG.

CDR3 amino acids: CASSLDSHSYDYTF. The sequenced part of the CDR3 DNA is TGTGCCAGCAGCTTAGACAGCCACTCCTACGAC. The gene calls are TRBV7-9 and TRBJ1-2; D is ambiguous. The read ends 3 residues early relative to the CDR3; the germline J gene fills the gap. In germline, CDR1 is SEHNR, CDR2 FQNEAQ (reference sequence). The CDR3 has 14 amino acids.

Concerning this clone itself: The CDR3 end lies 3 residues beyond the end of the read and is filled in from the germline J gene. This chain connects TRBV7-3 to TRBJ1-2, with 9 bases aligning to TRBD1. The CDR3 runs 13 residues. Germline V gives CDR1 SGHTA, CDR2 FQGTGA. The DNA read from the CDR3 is TGTGCCAGCAGCCCGCGAACAGGGGGCGGC. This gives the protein CASSPRTGGG. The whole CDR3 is CASSPRTGGGYTF.

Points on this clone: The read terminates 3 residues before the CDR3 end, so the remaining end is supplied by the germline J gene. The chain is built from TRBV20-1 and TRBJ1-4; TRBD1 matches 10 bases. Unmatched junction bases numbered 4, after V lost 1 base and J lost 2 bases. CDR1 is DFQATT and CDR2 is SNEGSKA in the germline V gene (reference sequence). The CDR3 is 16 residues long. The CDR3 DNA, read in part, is TGCAGTGCTAGAGGAGACAGGGGGCGGACTAATGAAAAA. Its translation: CSARGDRGRTNEK. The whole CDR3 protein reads CSARGDRGRTNEKLFF.

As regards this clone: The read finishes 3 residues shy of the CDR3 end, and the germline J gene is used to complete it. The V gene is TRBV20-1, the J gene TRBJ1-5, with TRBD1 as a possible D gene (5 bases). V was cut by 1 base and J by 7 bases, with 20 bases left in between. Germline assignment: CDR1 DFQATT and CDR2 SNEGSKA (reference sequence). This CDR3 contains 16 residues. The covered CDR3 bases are TGCAGTGCTAGAGTTGGGTCGGGTCAGGGTGGACAGCCC. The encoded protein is CSARVGSGQGGQP. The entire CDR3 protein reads CSARVGSGQGGQPQHF.

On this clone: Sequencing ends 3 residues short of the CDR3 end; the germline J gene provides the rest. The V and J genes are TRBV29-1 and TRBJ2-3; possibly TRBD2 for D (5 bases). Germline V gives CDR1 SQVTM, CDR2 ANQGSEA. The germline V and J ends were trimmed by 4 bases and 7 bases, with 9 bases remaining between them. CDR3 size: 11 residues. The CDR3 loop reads CSVVSGYTQYF. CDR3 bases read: TGCAGCGTTGTTTCGGGGTATACG.

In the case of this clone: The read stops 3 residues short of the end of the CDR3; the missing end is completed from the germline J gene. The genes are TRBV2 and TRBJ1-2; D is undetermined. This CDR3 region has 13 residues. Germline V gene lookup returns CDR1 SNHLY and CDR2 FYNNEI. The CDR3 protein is CASSGVGQLDYTF. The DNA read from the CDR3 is TGTGCCAGCAGTGGGGTTGGGCAGCTCGAC.

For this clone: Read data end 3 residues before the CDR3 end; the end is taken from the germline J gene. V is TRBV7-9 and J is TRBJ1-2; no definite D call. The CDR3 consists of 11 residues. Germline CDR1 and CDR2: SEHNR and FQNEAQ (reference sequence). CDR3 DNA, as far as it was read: TGTGCCAGCAGCCCCGTCGGTGAC. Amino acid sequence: CASSPVGD. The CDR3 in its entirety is CASSPVGDYTF.

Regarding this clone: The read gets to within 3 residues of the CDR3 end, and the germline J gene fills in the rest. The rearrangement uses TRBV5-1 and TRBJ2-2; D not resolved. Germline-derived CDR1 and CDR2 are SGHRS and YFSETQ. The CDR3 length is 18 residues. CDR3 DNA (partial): TGCGCCAGCAGCTTGAGAGAGGTTAAAAAGGCAACTAATGAAAAG. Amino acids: CASSLREVKKATNEK. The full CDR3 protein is CASSLREVKKATNEKLFF.

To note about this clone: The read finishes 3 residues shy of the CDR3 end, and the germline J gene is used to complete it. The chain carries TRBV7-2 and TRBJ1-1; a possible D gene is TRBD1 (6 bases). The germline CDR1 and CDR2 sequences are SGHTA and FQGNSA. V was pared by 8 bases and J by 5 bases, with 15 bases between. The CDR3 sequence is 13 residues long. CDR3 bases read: TGTGCCAGCGGCTACAGGGTTGATACTGAA. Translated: CASGYRVDTE. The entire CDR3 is CASGYRVDTEAFF.

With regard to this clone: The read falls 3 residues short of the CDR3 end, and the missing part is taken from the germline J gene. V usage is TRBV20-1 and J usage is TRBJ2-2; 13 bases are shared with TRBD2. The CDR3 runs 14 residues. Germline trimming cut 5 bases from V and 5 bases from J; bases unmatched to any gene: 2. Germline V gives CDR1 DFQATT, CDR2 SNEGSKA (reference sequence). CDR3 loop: CSAWTSGGTGELFF. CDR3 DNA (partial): TGCAGTGCTTGGACTAGCGGGGGAACCGGGGAG.

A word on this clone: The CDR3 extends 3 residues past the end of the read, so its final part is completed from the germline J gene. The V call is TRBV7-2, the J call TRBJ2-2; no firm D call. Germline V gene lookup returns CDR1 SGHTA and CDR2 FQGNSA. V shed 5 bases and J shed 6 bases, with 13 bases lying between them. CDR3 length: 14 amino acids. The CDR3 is CASSPSLGPGELFF. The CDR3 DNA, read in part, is TGTGCCAGCAGCCCCTCTCTAGGTCCCGGGGAG.

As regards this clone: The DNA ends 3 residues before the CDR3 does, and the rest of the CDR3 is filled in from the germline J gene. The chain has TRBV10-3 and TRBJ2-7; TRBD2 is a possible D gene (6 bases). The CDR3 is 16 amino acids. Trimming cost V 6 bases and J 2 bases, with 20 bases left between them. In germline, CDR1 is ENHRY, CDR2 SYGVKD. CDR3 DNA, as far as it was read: TGTGCCATCAGCCTCAACCCGGGACTGGGACCCTACGAG. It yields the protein CAISLNPGLGPYE. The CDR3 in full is CAISLNPGLGPYEQYF.

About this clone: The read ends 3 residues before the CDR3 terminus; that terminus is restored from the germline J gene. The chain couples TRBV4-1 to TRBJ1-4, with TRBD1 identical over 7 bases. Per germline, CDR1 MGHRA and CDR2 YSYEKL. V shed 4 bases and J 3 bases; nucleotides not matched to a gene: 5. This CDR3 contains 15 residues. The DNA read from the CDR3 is TGCGCCAGCAGCCTGCGACAGGGATCTAATGAAAAA. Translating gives CASSLRQGSNEK. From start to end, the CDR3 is CASSLRQGSNEKLFF.

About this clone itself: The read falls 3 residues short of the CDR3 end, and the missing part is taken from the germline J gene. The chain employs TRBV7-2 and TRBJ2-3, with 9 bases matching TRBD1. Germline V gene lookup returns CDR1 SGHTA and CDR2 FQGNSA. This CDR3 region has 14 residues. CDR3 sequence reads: CASSATGGHQPQYF. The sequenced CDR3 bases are TGTGCCAGCAGCGCTACAGGGGGCCATCAGCCG.

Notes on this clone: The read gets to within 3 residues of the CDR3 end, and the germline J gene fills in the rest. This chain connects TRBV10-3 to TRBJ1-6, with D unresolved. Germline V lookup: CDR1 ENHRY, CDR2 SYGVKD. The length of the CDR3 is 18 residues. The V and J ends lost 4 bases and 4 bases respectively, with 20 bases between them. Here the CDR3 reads CAISGTGTTGKYNSPLHF. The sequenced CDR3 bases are TGTGCCATCAGTGGGACCGGTACCACGGGGAAATATAATTCACCC.

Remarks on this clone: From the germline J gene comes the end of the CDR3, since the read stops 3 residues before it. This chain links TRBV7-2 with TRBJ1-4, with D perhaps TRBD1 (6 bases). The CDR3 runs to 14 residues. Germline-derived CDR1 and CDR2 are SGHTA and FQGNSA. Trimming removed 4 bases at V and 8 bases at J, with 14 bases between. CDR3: CASSSLAGGEKLFF. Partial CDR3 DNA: TGTGCCAGCAGCTCTCTGGCGGGGGGCGAAAAA.

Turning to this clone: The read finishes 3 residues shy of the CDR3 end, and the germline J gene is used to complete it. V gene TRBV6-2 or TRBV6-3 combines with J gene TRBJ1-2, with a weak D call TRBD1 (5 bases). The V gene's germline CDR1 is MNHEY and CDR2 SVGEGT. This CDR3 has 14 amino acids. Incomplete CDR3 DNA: TGTGCCAGCAGTCTGCAGGGAGCCAAAAACATC. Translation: CASSLQGAKNI. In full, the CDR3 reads CASSLQGAKNIYTF.

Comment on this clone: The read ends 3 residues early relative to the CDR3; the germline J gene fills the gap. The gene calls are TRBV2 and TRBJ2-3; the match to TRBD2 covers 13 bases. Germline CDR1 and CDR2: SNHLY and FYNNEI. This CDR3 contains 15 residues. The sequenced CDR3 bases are TGTGCCAGCACTATACTAGCGGGGGGGCCTATCACG. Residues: CASTILAGGPIT. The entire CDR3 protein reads CASTILAGGPITQYF.

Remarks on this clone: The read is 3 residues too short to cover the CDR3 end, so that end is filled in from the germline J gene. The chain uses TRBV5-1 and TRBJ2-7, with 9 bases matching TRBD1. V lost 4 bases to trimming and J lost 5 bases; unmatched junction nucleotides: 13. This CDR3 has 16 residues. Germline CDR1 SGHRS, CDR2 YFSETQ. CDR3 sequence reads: CASSPGTGPGTDEQYF. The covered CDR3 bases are TGCGCCAGCAGCCCCGGGACAGGGCCAGGGACGGACGAG. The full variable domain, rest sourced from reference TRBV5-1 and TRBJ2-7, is KAGVTQTPRYLIKTRGQQVTLSCSPISGHRSVSWYQQTPGQGLQFLFEYFSETQRNKGNFPGRFSGRQFSNSRSEMNVSTLELGDSALYLCASSPGTGPGTDEQYFGPGTRLTVT.

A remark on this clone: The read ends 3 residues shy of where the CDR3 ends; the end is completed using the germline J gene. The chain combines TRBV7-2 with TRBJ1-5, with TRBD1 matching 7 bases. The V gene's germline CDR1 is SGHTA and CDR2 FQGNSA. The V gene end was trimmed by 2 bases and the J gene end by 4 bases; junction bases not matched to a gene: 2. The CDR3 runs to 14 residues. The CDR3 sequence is CASSLQGGNQPQHF. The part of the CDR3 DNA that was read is TGTGCCAGCAGCTTACAGGGGGGAAATCAGCCC. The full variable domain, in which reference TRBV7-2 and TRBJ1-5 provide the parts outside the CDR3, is GAGVSQSPSNKVTEKGKDVELRCDPISGHTALYWYRQSLGQGLEFLIYFQGNSAPDKSGLPSDRFSAERTGGSVSTLTIQRTQQEDSAVYLCASSLQGGNQPQHFGDGTRLSIL.

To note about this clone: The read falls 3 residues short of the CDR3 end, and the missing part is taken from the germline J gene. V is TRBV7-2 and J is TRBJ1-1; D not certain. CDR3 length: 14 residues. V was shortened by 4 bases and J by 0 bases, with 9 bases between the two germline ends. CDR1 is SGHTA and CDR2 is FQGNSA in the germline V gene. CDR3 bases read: TGTGCCAGCAGCTCAGGAGGCATGAACACTGAA. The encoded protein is CASSSGGMNTE. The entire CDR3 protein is CASSSGGMNTEAFF.

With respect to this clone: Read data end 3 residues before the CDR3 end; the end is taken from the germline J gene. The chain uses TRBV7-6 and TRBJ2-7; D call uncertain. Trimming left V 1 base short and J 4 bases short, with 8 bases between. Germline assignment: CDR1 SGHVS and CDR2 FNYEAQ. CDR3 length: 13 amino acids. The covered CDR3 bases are TGTGCCAGCAGCTTAGGAAACAGATACGAG. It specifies CASSLGNRYE. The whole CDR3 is CASSLGNRYEQYF.

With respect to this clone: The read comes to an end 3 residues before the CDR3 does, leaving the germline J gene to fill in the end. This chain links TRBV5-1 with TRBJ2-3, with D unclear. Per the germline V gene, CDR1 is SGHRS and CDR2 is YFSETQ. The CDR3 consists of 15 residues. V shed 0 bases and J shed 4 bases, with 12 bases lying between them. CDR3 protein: CASSLDLGSPDTQYF. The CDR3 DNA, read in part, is TGCGCCAGCAGCTTGGATTTAGGGTCCCCAGATACG.

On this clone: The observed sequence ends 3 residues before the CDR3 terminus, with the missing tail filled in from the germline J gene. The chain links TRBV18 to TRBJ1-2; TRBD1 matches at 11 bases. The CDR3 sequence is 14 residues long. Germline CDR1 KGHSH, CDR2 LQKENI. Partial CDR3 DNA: TGTGCCAGCTCGGCCGGGACAGGGGGATACGAC. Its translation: CASSAGTGGYD. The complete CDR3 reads CASSAGTGGYDYTF.

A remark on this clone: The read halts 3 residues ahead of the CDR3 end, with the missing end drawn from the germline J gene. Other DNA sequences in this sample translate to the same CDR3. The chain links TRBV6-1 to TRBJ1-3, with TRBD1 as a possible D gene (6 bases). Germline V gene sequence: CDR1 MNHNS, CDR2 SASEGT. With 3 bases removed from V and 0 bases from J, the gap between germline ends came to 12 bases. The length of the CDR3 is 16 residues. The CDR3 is CASSEATGLSGNTIYF. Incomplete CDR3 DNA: TGTGCCAGCAGTGAGGCGACAGGTCTCTCTGGAAACACC.

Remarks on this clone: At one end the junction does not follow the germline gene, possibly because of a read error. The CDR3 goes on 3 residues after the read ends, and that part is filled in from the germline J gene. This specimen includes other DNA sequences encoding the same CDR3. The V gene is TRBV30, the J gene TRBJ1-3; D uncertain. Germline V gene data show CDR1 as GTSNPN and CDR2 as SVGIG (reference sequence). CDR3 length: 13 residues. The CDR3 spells CAWSNQAGNTIYF. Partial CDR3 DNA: TGTGCCTGGAGTAACCAGGCTGGAAACACG.

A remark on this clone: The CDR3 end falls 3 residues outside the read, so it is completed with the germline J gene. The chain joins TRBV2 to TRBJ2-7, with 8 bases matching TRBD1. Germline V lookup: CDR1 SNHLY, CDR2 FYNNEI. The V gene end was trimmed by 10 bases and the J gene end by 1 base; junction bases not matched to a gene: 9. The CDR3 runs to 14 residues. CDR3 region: CATNAGTGSYEQYF. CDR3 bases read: TGTGCCACCAATGCCGGGACAGGATCCTACGAG.

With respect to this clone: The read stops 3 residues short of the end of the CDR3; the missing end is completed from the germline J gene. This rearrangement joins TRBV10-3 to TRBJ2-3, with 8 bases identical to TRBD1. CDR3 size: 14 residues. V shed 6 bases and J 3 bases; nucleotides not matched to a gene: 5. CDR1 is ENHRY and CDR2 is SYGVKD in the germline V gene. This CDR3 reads CAISSGGSTDTQYF. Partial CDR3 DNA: TGTGCCATCAGCTCAGGGGGCTCAACAGATACG.